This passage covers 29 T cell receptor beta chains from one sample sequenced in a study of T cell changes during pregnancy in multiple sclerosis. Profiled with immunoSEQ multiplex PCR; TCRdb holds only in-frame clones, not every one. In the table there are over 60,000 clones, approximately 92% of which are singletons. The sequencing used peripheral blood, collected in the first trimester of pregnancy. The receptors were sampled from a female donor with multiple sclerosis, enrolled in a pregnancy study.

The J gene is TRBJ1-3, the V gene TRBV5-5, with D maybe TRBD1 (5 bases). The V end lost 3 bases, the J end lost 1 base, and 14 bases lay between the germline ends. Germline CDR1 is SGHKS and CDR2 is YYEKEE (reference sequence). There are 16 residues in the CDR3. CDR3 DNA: TGTGCCAGCAGCTCCATGGTGGGGGGGTCTGGAAACACCATATATTTT. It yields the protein CASSSMVGGSGNTIYF.

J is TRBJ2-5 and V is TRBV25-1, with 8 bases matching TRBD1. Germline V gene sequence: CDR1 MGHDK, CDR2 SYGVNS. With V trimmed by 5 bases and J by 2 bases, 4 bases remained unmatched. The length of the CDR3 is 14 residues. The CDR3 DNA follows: TGTGCCAGCAGTCAAGGACAGGGACAAGAGACCCAGTACTTC. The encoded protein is CASSQGQGQETQYF.

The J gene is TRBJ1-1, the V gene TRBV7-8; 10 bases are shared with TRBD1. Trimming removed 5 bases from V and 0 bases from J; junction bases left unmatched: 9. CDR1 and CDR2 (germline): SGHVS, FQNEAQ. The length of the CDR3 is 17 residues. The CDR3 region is CASSQDRGKVLNTEAFF. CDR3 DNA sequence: TGTGCCAGCAGCCAGGACAGGGGGAAAGTTTTGAACACTGAAGCTTTCTTT.

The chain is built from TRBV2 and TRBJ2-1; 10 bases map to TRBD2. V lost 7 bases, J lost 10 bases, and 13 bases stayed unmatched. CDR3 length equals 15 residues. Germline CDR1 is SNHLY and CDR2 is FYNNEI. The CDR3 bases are TGTGCCAGCACTGCCGTCGGGCTAGCGGGAGAAGAGCAGTTCTTC. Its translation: CASTAVGLAGEEQFF.

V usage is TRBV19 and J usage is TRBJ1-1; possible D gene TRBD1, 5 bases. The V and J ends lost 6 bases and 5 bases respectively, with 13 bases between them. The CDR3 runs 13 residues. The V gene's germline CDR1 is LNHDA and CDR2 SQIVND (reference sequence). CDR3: CASSNGHVTEAFF. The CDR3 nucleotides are TGTGCCAGTAGCAACGGACACGTGACTGAAGCTTTCTTT.

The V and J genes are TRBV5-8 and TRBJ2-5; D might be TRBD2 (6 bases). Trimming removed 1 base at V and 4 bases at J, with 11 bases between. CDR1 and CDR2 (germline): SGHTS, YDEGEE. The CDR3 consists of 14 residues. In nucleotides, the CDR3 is TGTGCCAGCAGCTTGCGTTTCGGGAGAGAGACCCAGTACTTC. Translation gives CASSLRFGRETQYF.

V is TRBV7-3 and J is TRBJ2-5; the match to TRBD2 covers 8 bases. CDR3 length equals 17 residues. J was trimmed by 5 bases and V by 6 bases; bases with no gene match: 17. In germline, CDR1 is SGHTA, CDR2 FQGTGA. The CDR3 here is CASRTSSLRGDGETQYF. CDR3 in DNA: TGTGCCAGCAGGACTTCTTCTCTGCGGGGGGATGGCGAGACCCAGTACTTC.

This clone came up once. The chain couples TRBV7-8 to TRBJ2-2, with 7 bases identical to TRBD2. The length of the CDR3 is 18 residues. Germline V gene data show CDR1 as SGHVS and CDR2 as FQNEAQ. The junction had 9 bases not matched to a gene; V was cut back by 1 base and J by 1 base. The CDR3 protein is CASSLGLGLRKNTGELFF. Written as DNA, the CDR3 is TGTGCCAGCAGCTTAGGATTGGGACTAAGAAAGAACACCGGGGAGCTGTTTTTT.

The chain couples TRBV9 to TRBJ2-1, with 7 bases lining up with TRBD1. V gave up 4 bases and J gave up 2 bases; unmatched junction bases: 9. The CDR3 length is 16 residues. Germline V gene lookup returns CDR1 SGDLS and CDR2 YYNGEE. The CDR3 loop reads CASSRRGDRAYNEQFF. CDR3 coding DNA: TGTGCCAGCAGCCGTCGAGGGGACAGAGCCTACAATGAGCAGTTCTTC.

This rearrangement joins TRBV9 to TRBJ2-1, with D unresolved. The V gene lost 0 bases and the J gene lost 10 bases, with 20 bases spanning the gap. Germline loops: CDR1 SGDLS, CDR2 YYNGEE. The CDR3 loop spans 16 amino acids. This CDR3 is CASSVVRQVSYGEQFF. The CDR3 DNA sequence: TGTGCCAGCAGCGTAGTGAGGCAAGTGTCGTATGGGGAGCAGTTCTTC. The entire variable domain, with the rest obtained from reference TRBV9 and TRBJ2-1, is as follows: DSGVTQTPKHLITATGQRVTLRCSPRSGDLSVYWYQQSLDQGLQFLIQYYNGEERAKGNILERFSAQQFPDLHSELNLSSLELGDSALYFCASSVVRQVSYGEQFFGPGTRLTVL.

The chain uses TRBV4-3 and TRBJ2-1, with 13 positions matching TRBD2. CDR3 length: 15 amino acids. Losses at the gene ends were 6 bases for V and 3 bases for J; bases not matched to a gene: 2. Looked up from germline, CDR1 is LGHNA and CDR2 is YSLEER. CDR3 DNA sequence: TGCGCCAGCAGTCGGACTAGCGGGGGCTACAATGAGCAGTTCTTC. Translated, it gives CASSRTSGGYNEQFF.

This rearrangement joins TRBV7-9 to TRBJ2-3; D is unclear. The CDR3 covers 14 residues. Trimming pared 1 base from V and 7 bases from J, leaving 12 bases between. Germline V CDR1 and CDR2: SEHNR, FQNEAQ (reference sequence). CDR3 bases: TGTGCCAGCAGCTTAGGTGCAGTTCAATATACGCAGTATTTT. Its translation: CASSLGAVQYTQYF.

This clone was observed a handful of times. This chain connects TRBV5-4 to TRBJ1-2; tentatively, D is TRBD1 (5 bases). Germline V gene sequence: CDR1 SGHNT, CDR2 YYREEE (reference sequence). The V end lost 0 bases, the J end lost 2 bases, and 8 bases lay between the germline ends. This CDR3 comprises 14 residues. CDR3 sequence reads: CASSLEGANYGYTF. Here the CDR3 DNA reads TGTGCCAGCAGCTTGGAAGGGGCCAACTATGGCTACACCTTC.

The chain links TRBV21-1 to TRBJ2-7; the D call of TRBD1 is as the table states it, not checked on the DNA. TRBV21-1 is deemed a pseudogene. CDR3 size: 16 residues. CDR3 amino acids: CASSKALGSYSYEQYF. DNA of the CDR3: TGTGCCAGCAGCAAAGCGCTGGGCAGCTATTCCTACGAGCAGTACTTC.

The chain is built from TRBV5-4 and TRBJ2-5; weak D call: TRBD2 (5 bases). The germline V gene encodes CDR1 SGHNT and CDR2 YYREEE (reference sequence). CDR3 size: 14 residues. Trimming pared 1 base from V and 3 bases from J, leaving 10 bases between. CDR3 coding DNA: TGTGCCAGCAGCTTGTCCTTTAGCGAAGAGACCCAGTACTTC. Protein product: CASSLSFSEETQYF.

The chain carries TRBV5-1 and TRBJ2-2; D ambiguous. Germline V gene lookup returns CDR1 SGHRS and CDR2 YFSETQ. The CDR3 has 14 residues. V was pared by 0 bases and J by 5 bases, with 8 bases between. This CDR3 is CASSLEGDTGELFF. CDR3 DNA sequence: TGCGCCAGCAGCTTGGAAGGAGATACCGGGGAGCTGTTTTTT.

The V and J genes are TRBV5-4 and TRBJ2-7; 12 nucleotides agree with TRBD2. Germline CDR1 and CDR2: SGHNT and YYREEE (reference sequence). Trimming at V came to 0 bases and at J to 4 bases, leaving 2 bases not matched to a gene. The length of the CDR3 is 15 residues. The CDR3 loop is CASSLGLAGVYEQYF. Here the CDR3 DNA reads TGTGCCAGCAGCTTGGGACTAGCGGGGGTGTACGAGCAGTACTTC. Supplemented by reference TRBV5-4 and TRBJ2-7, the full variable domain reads ETGVTQSPTHLIKTRGQQVTLRCSSQSGHNTVSWYQQALGQGPQFIFQYYREEENGRGNFPPRFSGLQFPNYSSELNVNALELDDSALYLCASSLGLAGVYEQYFGPGTRLTVT.

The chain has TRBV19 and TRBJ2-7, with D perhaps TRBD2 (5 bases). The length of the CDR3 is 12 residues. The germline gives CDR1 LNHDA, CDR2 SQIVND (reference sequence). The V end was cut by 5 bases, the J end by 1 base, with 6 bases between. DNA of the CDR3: TGTGCCAGTAGTCGGGGTTCCTACGAGCAGTACTTC. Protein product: CASSRGSYEQYF.

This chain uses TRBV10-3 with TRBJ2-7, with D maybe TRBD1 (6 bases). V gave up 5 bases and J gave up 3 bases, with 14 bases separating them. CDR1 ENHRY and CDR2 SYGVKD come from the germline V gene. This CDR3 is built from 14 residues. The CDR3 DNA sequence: TGTGCCATCAGTCGAGGGACATCAGACTACGAGCAGTACTTC. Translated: CAISRGTSDYEQYF.

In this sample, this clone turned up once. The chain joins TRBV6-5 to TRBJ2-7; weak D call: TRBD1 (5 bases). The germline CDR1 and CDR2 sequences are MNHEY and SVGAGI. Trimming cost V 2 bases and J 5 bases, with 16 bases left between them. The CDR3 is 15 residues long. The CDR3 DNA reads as TGTGCCAGCAGTTACACAGGAATCCCTCTGGACGAGCAGTACTTC. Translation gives CASSYTGIPLDEQYF.

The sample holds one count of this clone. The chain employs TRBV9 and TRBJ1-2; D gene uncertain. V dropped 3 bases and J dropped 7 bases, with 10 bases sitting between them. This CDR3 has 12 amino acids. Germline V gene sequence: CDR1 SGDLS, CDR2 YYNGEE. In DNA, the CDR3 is TGTGCCAGCAGCGGGCCCCAAGTTGGCTACACCTTC. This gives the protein CASSGPQVGYTF.

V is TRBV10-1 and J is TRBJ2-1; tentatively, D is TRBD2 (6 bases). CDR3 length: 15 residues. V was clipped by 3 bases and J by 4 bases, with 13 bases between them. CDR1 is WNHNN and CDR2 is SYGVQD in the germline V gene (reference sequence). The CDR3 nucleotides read TGCGCCAGCAGTGATGGGGGACTTGGGTACAATGAGCAGTTCTTC. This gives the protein CASSDGGLGYNEQFF.

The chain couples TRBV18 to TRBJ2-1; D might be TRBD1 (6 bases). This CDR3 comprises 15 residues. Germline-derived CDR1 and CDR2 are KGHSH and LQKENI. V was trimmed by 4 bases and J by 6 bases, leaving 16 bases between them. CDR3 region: CASSLDRYISNEQFF. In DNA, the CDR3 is TGTGCCAGCTCACTCGACAGGTACATATCCAATGAGCAGTTCTTC.

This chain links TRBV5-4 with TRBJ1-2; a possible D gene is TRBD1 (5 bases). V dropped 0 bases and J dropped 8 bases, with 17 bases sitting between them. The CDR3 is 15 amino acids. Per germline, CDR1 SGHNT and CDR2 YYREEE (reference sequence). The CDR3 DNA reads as TGTGCCAGCAGCTTGGAGGGCAGGGTGAAGAGGGGCTACACCTTC. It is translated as CASSLEGRVKRGYTF.

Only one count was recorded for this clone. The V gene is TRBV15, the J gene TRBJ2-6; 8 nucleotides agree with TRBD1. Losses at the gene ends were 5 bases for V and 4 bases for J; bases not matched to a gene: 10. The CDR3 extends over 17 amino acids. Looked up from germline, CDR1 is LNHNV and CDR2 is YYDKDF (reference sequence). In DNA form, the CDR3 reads TGTGCCACCAGCCTCGGGACAGGTAGTCTGGGGGCCAACGTCCTGACTTTC. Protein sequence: CATSLGTGSLGANVLTF.

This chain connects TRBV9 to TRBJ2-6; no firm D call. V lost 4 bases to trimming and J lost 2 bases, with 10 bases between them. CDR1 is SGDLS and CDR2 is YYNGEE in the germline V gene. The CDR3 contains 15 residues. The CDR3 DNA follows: TGTGCCAGCAGCCCGAACCCTACTGGGGCCAACGTCCTGACTTTC. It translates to CASSPNPTGANVLTF.

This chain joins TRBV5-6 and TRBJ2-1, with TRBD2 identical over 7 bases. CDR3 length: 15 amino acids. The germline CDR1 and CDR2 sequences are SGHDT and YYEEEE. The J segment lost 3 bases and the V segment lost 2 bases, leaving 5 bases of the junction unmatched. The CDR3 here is CASSFGSGLYNEQFF. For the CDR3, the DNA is TGTGCCAGCAGCTTTGGTAGCGGGCTCTACAATGAGCAGTTCTTC. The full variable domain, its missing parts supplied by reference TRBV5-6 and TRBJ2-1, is DAGVTQSPTHLIKTRGQQVTLRCSPKSGHDTVSWYQQALGQGPQFIFQYYEEEERQRGNFPDRFSGHQFPNYSSELNVNALLLGDSALYLCASSFGSGLYNEQFFGPGTRLTVL.

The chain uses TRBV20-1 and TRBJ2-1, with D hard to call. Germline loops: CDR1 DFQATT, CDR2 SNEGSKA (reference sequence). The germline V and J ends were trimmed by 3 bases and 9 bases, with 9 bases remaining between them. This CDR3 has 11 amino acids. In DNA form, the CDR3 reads TGCAGTGCTAGCGATCCGGGTGAGCAGTTCTTC. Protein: CSASDPGEQFF.

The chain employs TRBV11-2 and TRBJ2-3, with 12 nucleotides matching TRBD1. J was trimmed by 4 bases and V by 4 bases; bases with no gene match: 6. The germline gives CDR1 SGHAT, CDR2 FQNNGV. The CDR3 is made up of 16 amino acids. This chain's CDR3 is CASSSVRDRGPDTQYF. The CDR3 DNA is TGTGCCAGCAGCTCAGTCCGGGACAGGGGGCCAGATACGCAGTATTTT. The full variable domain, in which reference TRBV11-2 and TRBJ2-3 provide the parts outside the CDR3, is EAGVAQSPRYKIIEKRQSVAFWCNPISGHATLYWYQQILGQGPKLLIQFQNNGVVDDSQLPKDRFSAERLKGVDSTLKIQPAKLEDSAVYLCASSSVRDRGPDTQYFGPGTRLTVL.